Below, 6 T cell receptor beta chains from the same sample are listed, as sequenced in a study of OX40 agonist ivuxolimab in advanced cancers. The assay was immunoSEQ multiplex PCR, and TCRdb's table has in-frame clones only and misses some. The sample includes 50,000 to 65,000 clones, roughly four fifths of them seen just once. The sequenced sample was CD4+ or CD8+ T cells sorted from blood, obtained in a trial of the OX40 agonist ivuxolimab. The receptors derive from an adult with an advanced solid tumor such as melanoma, head and neck, liver or kidney cancer.

The rearrangement joins TRBV15 to TRBJ2-3, with D perhaps TRBD1 (6 bases). CDR1 and CDR2 from the germline V gene are LNHNV and YYDKDF (reference sequence). CDR3 length: 16 amino acids. V lost 1 base, J lost 5 bases, and 16 bases lay in between. CDR3 in amino acids: CATSRAGPGAEDTQYF. The CDR3 coding sequence is TGTGCCACCAGCAGAGCGGGGCCAGGGGCCGAAGATACGCAGTATTTT.

This chain joins TRBV2 and TRBJ1-2; no reliable D call. Trimming removed 6 bases at V and 8 bases at J, with 13 bases between. This CDR3 has 12 amino acids. Per the germline V gene, CDR1 is SNHLY and CDR2 is FYNNEI. The CDR3 region has the DNA TGTGCCAGCAGCGACCACATAGGCGGCTACACCTTC. Protein sequence: CASSDHIGGYTF.

This chain links TRBV6-6 with TRBJ1-5; TRBD1 is a possible D gene (5 bases). V lost 4 bases and J 3 bases, leaving 13 bases between the germline ends. The CDR3 consists of 15 residues. Looked up from germline, CDR1 is MNHNY and CDR2 is SVGAGI (reference sequence). CDR3 amino acids: CASSSRQGINQPQHF. The DNA for the CDR3 is TGTGCCAGCAGTTCGCGCCAGGGCATCAATCAGCCCCAGCATTTT.

The chain recombines TRBV18 with TRBJ1-1; D is unresolved. Trimming shortened V by 0 bases and J by 0 bases, and 11 bases separated the two germline ends. Germline CDR1 reads KGHSH; CDR2 reads LQKENI. There are 16 residues in the CDR3. CDR3 DNA sequence: TGTGCCAGCTCACCACCGGAAGGGATTATGAACACTGAAGCTTTCTTT. Its protein is CASSPPEGIMNTEAFF.

This sequence joins TRBV18 and TRBJ2-3, with a possible D match to TRBD2 (5 bases). Per the germline V gene, CDR1 is KGHSH and CDR2 is LQKENI. This CDR3 region has 12 residues. V dropped 5 bases and J dropped 6 bases, with 9 bases sitting between them. The CDR3 sequence is CASSAGEDTQYF. CDR3 coding DNA: TGTGCCAGCTCAGCCGGGGAGGATACGCAGTATTTT. The complete variable domain, with remaining parts taken from reference TRBV18 and TRBJ2-3, reads NAGVMQNPRHLVRRRGQEARLRCSPMKGHSHVYWYRQLPEEGLKFMVYLQKENIIDESGMPKERFSAEFPKEGPSILRIQQVVRGDSAAYFCASSAGEDTQYFGPGTRLTVL.

V usage is TRBV2 and J usage is TRBJ2-3; D is ambiguous. The CDR3 has 12 residues. Germline-derived CDR1 and CDR2 are SNHLY and FYNNEI. Trimming left V 8 bases short and J 4 bases short, with 10 bases between. This CDR3 reads CASEELADTQYF. CDR3 DNA: TGTGCCAGCGAAGAGTTAGCAGATACGCAGTATTTT.